This TCR beta chain was identified in a study of T-cell reconstitution after alpha-beta-depleted transplantation in children (dated by TCRdb to about 2016). For the study in its entirety: The study quantitatively tracked T-cell immune reconstitution after TCRalphabeta/CD19-depleted allogeneic hematopoietic cell transplantation in children using TCR repertoire profiling.

In the case of this clonotype: What antigen it recognizes has not been identified. Base quality data are lacking; no much larger clone is found one base away.

Receptors were amplified or captured by PCR. The run used an Illumina HiSeq 2500. Molecular barcoding was employed in the preparation of TCR libraries, with unique molecular identifiers being used to normalize TCRbeta repertoire quantification. TCRdb took the public reads, trimmed them with fastp at Q25, ran MiXCR for clone calling and kept in-frame beta chains. One record per CDR3 amino acid sequence lists the most common genes and DNA. This sample lists 250,000 to 300,000 distinct CDR3 sequences; around a tenth were detected once. 7% to 9.5% of the sample goes to the ten largest clones. Interpreted using the paper, the treatment or condition label stands for: allogeneic hematopoietic cell transplantation with graft depleted of TCRalphabeta T cells and CD19 B cells. Transplant recipients were children who received TCRalphabeta/CD19-depleted allogeneic hematopoietic cell grafts. Results and caveats for the whole study, not just this receptor: About two months after transplant, the apparently early recovery of alphabetaT-cell counts reportedly depended on just several hundred clones that had expanded rapidly and came from non-depleted graft cells. In some patients, high TCRbeta diversity at day 60 was attributed to recipient T cells and intrathymic progenitors that had survived conditioning. Over the following months the frequencies of hyperexpanded clones went down, and after one year T-cell counts and TCRbeta diversity were mostly credited to newly produced T cells.

Sequencing was performed on PBMCs, taken before TCRalphabeta/CD19-depleted stem cell transplant. This TCR was sampled from a boy under two years old with acute myeloid leukemia, due to receive a stem cell transplant.

Read as DNA, the sequence is TGTGCCACGAGGACAGGGGCGAACACCGGGGAGCTGTTTTTT. This sequence encodes CATRTGANTGELFF. The rearranged chain carries TRBV10-3 and TRBJ2-2; 9 bases in between match TRBD1. CDR1 and CDR2, looked up from the germline V gene, are ENHRY and SYGVKD. The CDR3 covers 14 residues, taking in both the cysteine and the phenylalanine. Solely the CDR3 DNA is kept, with 42 bases framed from the first base. V is cut back by 10 bases and J by 0 bases, with 3 bases in the junction unmatched.